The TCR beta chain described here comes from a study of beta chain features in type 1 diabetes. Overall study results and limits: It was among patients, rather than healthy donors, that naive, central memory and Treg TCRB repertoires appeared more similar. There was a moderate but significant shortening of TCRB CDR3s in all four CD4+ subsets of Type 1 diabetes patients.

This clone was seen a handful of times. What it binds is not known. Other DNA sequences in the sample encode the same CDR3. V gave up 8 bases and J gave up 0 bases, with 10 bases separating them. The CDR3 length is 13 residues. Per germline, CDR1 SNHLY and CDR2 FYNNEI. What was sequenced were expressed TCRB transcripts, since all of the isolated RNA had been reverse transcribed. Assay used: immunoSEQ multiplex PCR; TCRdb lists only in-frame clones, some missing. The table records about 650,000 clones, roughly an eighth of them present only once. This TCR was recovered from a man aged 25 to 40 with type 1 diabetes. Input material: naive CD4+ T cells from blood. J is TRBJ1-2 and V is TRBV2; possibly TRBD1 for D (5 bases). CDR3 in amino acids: CASSPGPNYGYTF. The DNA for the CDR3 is TGTGCCAGCTCTCCAGGGCCTAACTATGGCTACACCTTC. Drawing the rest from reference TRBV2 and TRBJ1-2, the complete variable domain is EPEVTQTPSHQVTQMGQEVILRCVPISNHLYFYWYRQILGQKVEFLVSFYNNEISEKSEIFDDQFSVERPDGSNFTLKIRSTKLEDSAMYFCASSPGPNYGYTFGSGTRLTVV.